Listed below are T cell receptor beta chains from one sample, sequenced in a study of shared clonotypes between healthy human individuals. TCRdb keeps only in-frame clones here, not all; method: immunoSEQ multiplex PCR. The table shows some 200,000 clones, with approximately 65% occurring only once. Sequenced input: memory CD4+ T cells sorted from blood. Receptors were obtained from a man aged 25 to 45 in good health. CDR3s include the opening cysteine and the closing phenylalanine or tryptophan. The order of the fields is D gene, J gene, V gene, clone size, CDR3 protein, CDR3 DNA. The D gene is left open where the match is weak. The size of a clone is reported for some rows only, either as once, few or many, or as a class for expanded clones.

D: -; J: TRBJ2-2; V: TRBV10-1; size: -; CDR3: CASSGISGPSGELFF; DNA: TGCGCCAGCAGTGGCATCTCGGGGCCTTCCGGGGAGCTGTTTTTT
D: TRBD1; J: TRBJ1-2; V: TRBV6-6; size: -; CDR3: CASSPPGQLIRYTF; DNA: TGTGCCAGCAGTCCTCCGGGACAGCTTATTCGCTACACCTTC
D: -; J: TRBJ1-1; V: TRBV7-8; size: -; CDR3: CASSLGSTEAFF; DNA: TGTGCCAGCAGCTTAGGCTCAACTGAAGCTTTCTTT
D: -; J: TRBJ2-7; V: TRBV5-8; size: few; CDR3: CASSFLVQGEQYF; DNA: TGTGCCAGCAGCTTCCTGGTCCAGGGGGAGCAGTACTTC
D: -; J: TRBJ1-5; V: TRBV2; size: few; CDR3: CASGRGAPQHF; DNA: TGTGCCAGTGGACGGGGCGCGCCCCAGCATTTT
D: -; J: TRBJ2-2; V: TRBV6-1; size: -; CDR3: CASRPGTVNTGELFF; DNA: TGTGCCAGCAGACCCGGGACGGTGAACACCGGGGAGCTGTTTTTT
D: -; J: TRBJ2-2; V: TRBV5-1; size: -; CDR3: CASSFGTFKVGELFF; DNA: TGCGCCAGCAGCTTTGGGACGTTTAAGGTCGGGGAGCTGTTTTTT
D: -; J: TRBJ2-7; V: TRBV11-3; size: -; CDR3: CASSLAPSSYEQYF; DNA: TGTGCCAGCAGCTTGGCTCCGAGCTCCTACGAGCAGTACTTC
D: TRBD1; J: TRBJ1-2; V: TRBV27; size: -; CDR3: CASSLEGQGTYGYTF; DNA: TGTGCCAGCAGTTTAGAGGGACAGGGCACCTATGGCTACACCTTC
D: -; J: TRBJ2-7; V: TRBV2; size: -; CDR3: CASSERIFVDEQYF; DNA: TGTGCCAGCAGTGAAAGGATTTTCGTCGACGAGCAGTACTTC
D: -; J: TRBJ1-2; V: TRBV2; size: -; CDR3: CASSVLRSGYTF; DNA: TGTGCCAGCAGTGTGCTAAGGAGTGGCTACACCTTC
D: -; J: TRBJ2-5; V: TRBV7-2; size: -; CDR3: CASSSGLRETQYF; DNA: TGTGCCAGCAGCTCCGGACTGAGGGAGACCCAGTACTTC
D: -; J: TRBJ1-2; V: TRBV7-2; size: -; CDR3: CASSFAVPNYGYTF; DNA: TGTGCCAGCAGCTTTGCAGTACCTAACTATGGCTACACCTTC
D: TRBD1; J: TRBJ2-6; V: TRBV18; size: -; CDR3: CASSRTGSSSGANVLTF; DNA: TGTGCCAGCTCGCGGACAGGATCCAGCTCTGGGGCCAACGTCCTGACTTTC
D: TRBD1; J: TRBJ1-2; V: TRBV28; size: -; CDR3: CASSGGIAGGYGYTF; DNA: TGTGCCAGCAGTGGAGGTATCGCAGGGGGGTATGGCTACACCTTC
D: -; J: TRBJ2-5; V: TRBV14; size: -; CDR3: CASSPPDSGHAGTFKETQYF; DNA: TGTGCCAGCAGCCCCCCTGATTCGGGGCACGCGGGAACCTTTAAAGAGACCCAGTACTTC
D: -; J: TRBJ2-2; V: TRBV5-1; size: -; CDR3: CASSLAERSTGELFF; DNA: TGCGCCAGCAGCTTAGCGGAACGGTCCACCGGGGAGCTGTTTTTT